This T cell receptor (beta chain) was identified in a study of T cell responses to AZD1222 COVID-19 vaccine. TCRdb's copy holds only in-frame clones and misses some; the assay was immunoSEQ multiplex PCR. The profile shows approximately 74,000 clones, around 86% of them singletons. Turning to this clone: Its target is not known.

Broader study findings: Recipients of two AZD1222 doses showed rising Spike-specific TCR breadth and depth.

Trimming cost V 3 bases and J 4 bases, with 18 bases left between them. The CDR3 runs 16 residues. The germline V gene has CDR1 SGHTA and CDR2 FQGNSA. This clonotype was sampled from an adult in good health. Material: peripheral blood, obtained on day 0 of AZD1222 vaccination. The rearrangement joins TRBV7-2 to TRBJ1-2, with a weak D call TRBD1 (5 bases). CDR3 DNA: TGTGCCAGCAGCTTCGGGGGTATGGCTCTTGGCTATGGCTACACCTTC. Translated, it gives CASSFGGMALGYGYTF. The full variable domain, completed using reference TRBV7-2 and TRBJ1-2, is GAGVSQSPSNKVTEKGKDVELRCDPISGHTALYWYRQSLGQGLEFLIYFQGNSAPDKSGLPSDRFSAERTGGSVSTLTIQRTQQEDSAVYLCASSFGGMALGYGYTFGSGTRLTVV.